Following are 31 T cell receptor beta chains from one sample sequenced in a study of blood T cell repertoires in COVID-19 (dated by TCRdb to the early 2020s). The library was obtained by the immunoSEQ multiplex PCR assay. What TCRdb holds here is the immuneACCESS table cut down to in-frame rearrangements. Part of the clones is not present; checked against another copy, under half of the missing clones reflect an unresolved V gene, and the others are unexplained. The sample table records roughly 290,000 clones; 89% of these occur just once. The biggest ten clones account for around an eighth of the sample. The sequencing input was peripheral blood. The receptors were sampled from a woman aged 55-69 years with acute or convalescent COVID-19.

The V and J genes are TRBV19 and TRBJ2-3; D ambiguous. The CDR3 sequence is 14 residues long. Trimming left V 6 bases short and J 0 bases short, with 10 bases between. Germline-derived CDR1 and CDR2 are LNHDA and SQIVND (reference sequence). The CDR3 coding sequence is TGTGCCAGTAGCGGGTCGTTTAGCACAGATACGCAGTATTTT. Protein: CASSGSFSTDTQYF.

This rearrangement joins TRBV7-9 to TRBJ2-1; 7 bases align to TRBD1. The CDR3 loop spans 13 amino acids. Looked up from germline, CDR1 is SEHNR and CDR2 is FQNEAQ (reference sequence). J was trimmed by 5 bases and V by 6 bases; bases with no gene match: 4. The CDR3 loop is CASSRDSDNEQFF. The CDR3 coding sequence is TGTGCCAGCAGTCGGGACAGTGACAATGAGCAGTTCTTC.

The chain recombines TRBV19 with TRBJ1-5; D is unresolved. The CDR3 is 15 amino acids. The germline CDR1 and CDR2 sequences are LNHDA and SQIVND (reference sequence). V lost 3 bases and J lost 9, with 18 bases in between. In DNA form, the CDR3 reads TGTGCCAGTAGTATCGAGGTTGGGTCCCTAGGGCCCCAGCATTTT. It encodes CASSIEVGSLGPQHF. The whole variable domain, filled in from reference TRBV19 and TRBJ1-5, reads DGGITQSPKYLFRKEGQNVTLSCEQNLNHDAMYWYRQDPGQGLRLIYYSQIVNDFQKGDIAEGYSVSREKKESFPLTVTSAQKNPTAFYLCASSIEVGSLGPQHFGDGTRLSIL.

The chain recombines TRBV7-6 with TRBJ2-3, with 10 bases matching TRBD2. V lost 5 bases and J lost 4; bases outside the gene matches: 6. The CDR3 has 15 residues. From germline, CDR1 is SGHVS and CDR2 FNYEAQ. The CDR3 region has the DNA TGTGCCAGCAGCCGCCTAGCGGGAGCGTCAGATACGCAGTATTTT. Its protein product is CASSRLAGASDTQYF.

The V gene is TRBV5-1, the J gene TRBJ2-1, with a possible D match to TRBD1 (5 bases). CDR1 is SGHRS and CDR2 is YFSETQ in the germline V gene. CDR3 length equals 14 residues. V lost 0 bases, J lost 10 bases, and 14 bases lay in between. The CDR3 reads CASSLGQIQGEQFF. The CDR3 DNA sequence: TGCGCCAGCAGCTTGGGACAGATACAAGGGGAGCAGTTCTTC.

The CDR3 DNA reads as TGTGCCAGTACCCAGGGGGTACTAGCGGCAACAGATACGCAGTATTTT. This gives the protein CASTQGVLAATDTQYF. The chain couples TRBV3-1 (or the pseudogene TRBV3-2) to TRBJ2-3; the D gene is possibly TRBD2 (8 bases). This CDR3 is built from 16 residues. Deletions cut 9 bases from V and 3 bases from J, with 22 bases between. Germline V gene lookup returns CDR1 LGHDT and CDR2 YNNKEL (reference sequence).

This sequence joins TRBV6-5 and TRBJ2-5; 10 bases are shared with TRBD2. The CDR3 is 14 amino acids. CDR1 and CDR2 (germline): MNHEY, SVGAGI. With 6 bases clipped from V and 0 bases from J, the junction kept 1 base outside the gene matches. CDR3 sequence: CASRTSGHQETQYF. The CDR3 coding sequence is TGTGCCAGCAGGACTAGCGGGCACCAAGAGACCCAGTACTTC.

This chain connects TRBV3-1 (or the pseudogene TRBV3-2) to TRBJ1-5; D is undetermined. The V and J ends lost 5 bases and 9 bases respectively, with 11 bases between them. Germline V CDR1 and CDR2: LGHDT, YNNKEL (reference sequence). This CDR3 comprises 12 residues. In nucleotides, the CDR3 is TGTGCCAGCAGCTACCGAGGGCTGCCCCAGCATTTT. Residues: CASSYRGLPQHF.

The V and J genes are TRBV27 and TRBJ2-2; D remains unclear. CDR3 length: 14 amino acids. The germline gives CDR1 MNHEY, CDR2 SMNVEV (reference sequence). Trimming removed 8 bases at V and 1 base at J, with 11 bases between. The CDR3 nucleotides read TGTGCCAGCGGTCGTCGCGAGAACACCGGGGAGCTGTTTTTT. Translation gives CASGRRENTGELFF.

The chain uses TRBV5-4 and TRBJ2-7; D is ambiguous. CDR1 and CDR2 from the germline V gene are SGHNT and YYREEE (reference sequence). Trimming removed 0 bases at V and 2 bases at J, with 3 bases between. The CDR3 loop spans 12 amino acids. The CDR3 DNA is TGTGCCAGCAGCTTGGACACCTACGAGCAGTACTTC. Encoded protein: CASSLDTYEQYF. Complete variable domain (other parts from reference TRBV5-4 and TRBJ2-7): ETGVTQSPTHLIKTRGQQVTLRCSSQSGHNTVSWYQQALGQGPQFIFQYYREEENGRGNFPPRFSGLQFPNYSSELNVNALELDDSALYLCASSLDTYEQYFGPGTRLTVT.

This chain uses TRBV5-6 with TRBJ1-5; D unresolved. Germline CDR1 reads SGHDT; CDR2 reads YYEEEE. V lost 2 bases and J lost 5, with 14 bases in between. This CDR3 is 15 amino acids long. CDR3 sequence reads: CASSFRSAAHQPQHF. For the CDR3, the DNA is TGTGCCAGCAGCTTTCGTTCGGCGGCCCATCAGCCCCAGCATTTT.

The chain links TRBV5-4 to TRBJ2-7; 7 positions agree with TRBD2. CDR3 length equals 13 residues. V was clipped by 4 bases and J by 4 bases; unmatched bases: 5. Germline assignment: CDR1 SGHNT and CDR2 YYREEE (reference sequence). The CDR3 region has the DNA TGTGCCAGCAGCGCGGGAGTGAAGTACGAGCAGTACTTC. As protein: CASSAGVKYEQYF.

J is TRBJ2-7 and V is TRBV30; TRBD2 aligns across 13 bases. CDR3 length equals 21 residues. Trimming cost V 1 base and J 7 bases; bases outside gene matches: 25. Germline CDR1 GTSNPN, CDR2 SVGIG (reference sequence). Here the CDR3 reads CAWSGLDMPGTSGKDPWEQYF. The CDR3 region has the DNA TGTGCCTGGAGTGGCTTGGACATGCCCGGGACTAGCGGGAAGGACCCGTGGGAGCAGTACTTC.

V and J are TRBV3-1 (or the pseudogene TRBV3-2) and TRBJ1-6; TRBD1 might be the D (6 bases). There are 18 residues in the CDR3. V dropped 0 bases and J dropped 9 bases, with 21 bases sitting between them. The germline V gene encodes CDR1 LGHDT and CDR2 YNNKEL (reference sequence). The CDR3 DNA is TGTGCCAGCAGCCAAGAGGCTGGGGGGGCATTCATCCGTTCACCCCTCCACTTT. It specifies CASSQEAGGAFIRSPLHF.

In this sample, this clone turned up once. V gene TRBV28 combines with J gene TRBJ2-5, with 9 bases aligning to TRBD1. Germline V gene data show CDR1 as MDHEN and CDR2 as SYDVKM. Trimming cost V 5 bases and J 6 bases; bases outside gene matches: 10. The CDR3 has 15 residues. The CDR3 sequence: CASSIPGQGIQTQYF. CDR3 coding DNA: TGTGCCAGCAGTATACCGGGACAGGGTATCCAGACCCAGTACTTC.

The genes are TRBV28 and TRBJ2-7; a possible D gene is TRBD2 (5 bases). V shed 6 bases and J shed 4 bases, with 13 bases lying between them. Germline V CDR1 and CDR2: MDHEN, SYDVKM. CDR3 length: 13 residues. The CDR3 DNA reads as TGTGCCAGCAGCCCTTTTGAGGGATACGAGCAGTACTTC. This sequence encodes CASSPFEGYEQYF.

This chain joins TRBV3-1 (or the pseudogene TRBV3-2) and TRBJ2-7; D call uncertain. The CDR3 runs to 11 residues. Trimming stripped 1 base from V and 5 bases from J, with 3 bases between. CDR1 is LGHDT and CDR2 is YNNKEL in the germline V gene (reference sequence). The DNA of the CDR3 is TGTGCCAGCAGCCAAGTCGACGAGCAGTACTTC. Its translation is CASSQVDEQYF.

The gene calls are TRBV18 and TRBJ2-7; 8 bases align to TRBD1. CDR1 KGHSH and CDR2 LQKENI come from the germline V gene. The CDR3 covers 14 residues. Germline trimming cut 2 bases from V and 7 bases from J; bases unmatched to any gene: 7. The CDR3 DNA follows: TGTGCCAGCTCACCATCGGACAGGGCCACGGAGCAGTACTTC. This codes for CASSPSDRATEQYF.

The chain links TRBV7-2 to TRBJ2-5, with 16 bases aligning to TRBD2. This CDR3 is 17 amino acids long. The junction had 7 bases not matched to a gene; V was cut back by 4 bases and J by 5 bases. Germline CDR1 and CDR2: SGHTA and FQGNSA. The CDR3 coding sequence is TGTGCCAGCAGCTCGGGACTAGCGGGAGGGCCTGGGGAGACCCAGTACTTC. Translated, it gives CASSSGLAGGPGETQYF.

The rearrangement joins TRBV20-1 to TRBJ1-1, with D maybe TRBD1 (5 bases). V gave up 1 base and J gave up 7 bases, with 7 bases separating them. The CDR3 has 11 residues. Per germline, CDR1 DFQATT and CDR2 SNEGSKA (reference sequence). In nucleotides, the CDR3 is TGCAGTGCTAGAGGCGACAGTGAAGCTTTCTTT. Protein product: CSARGDSEAFF.

The V call is TRBV28, the J call TRBJ2-7; a weak D match, TRBD2 (5 bases). This CDR3 spans 14 amino acids. V was trimmed by 5 bases and J by 7 bases, leaving 18 bases between them. Looked up from germline, CDR1 is MDHEN and CDR2 is SYDVKM. CDR3 nucleotides: TGTGCCAGCAGTGCCCCCGGGGTCAAGCGGGAGCAGTACTTC. Translation: CASSAPGVKREQYF.

The rearrangement uses TRBV18 and TRBJ1-1; D is ambiguous. The CDR3 is made up of 16 amino acids. Germline values: CDR1 KGHSH, CDR2 LQKENI. The V and J ends lost 4 bases and 1 base respectively, with 16 bases between them. The CDR3 sequence: CASSLTAGSGNTEAFF. The CDR3 DNA is TGTGCCAGCTCACTTACAGCGGGATCGGGGAACACTGAAGCTTTCTTT. Full variable domain (missing parts from reference TRBV18 and TRBJ1-1): NAGVMQNPRHLVRRRGQEARLRCSPMKGHSHVYWYRQLPEEGLKFMVYLQKENIIDESGMPKERFSAEFPKEGPSILRIQQVVRGDSAAYFCASSLTAGSGNTEAFFGQGTRLTVV.

The J gene is TRBJ2-1, the V gene TRBV7-9; D is possibly TRBD1 or TRBD2 (10 bases each). This CDR3 is 19 amino acids long. The V end was cut by 1 base, the J end by 4 bases, with 23 bases between. Germline CDR1 is SEHNR and CDR2 is FQNEAQ (reference sequence). CDR3 loop: CASSLGGQGWTSGYNEQFF. The DNA for the CDR3 is TGTGCCAGCAGCTTAGGGGGACAGGGGTGGACTAGCGGTTACAATGAGCAGTTCTTC.

This CDR3 is CASRLGTWNTGELFF. For the CDR3, the DNA is TGCGCCAGCAGACTCGGGACTTGGAACACCGGGGAGCTGTTTTTT. The rearrangement joins TRBV4-3 to TRBJ2-2, with D possibly TRBD2 on 6 matching bases. V lost 6 bases and J 1 base, leaving 12 bases between the germline ends. The CDR3 extends over 15 amino acids. The germline V gene encodes CDR1 LGHNA and CDR2 YSLEER.

The V call is TRBV19, the J call TRBJ2-4; tentatively, D is TRBD1 (6 bases). The CDR3 runs to 14 residues. V lost 6 bases and J lost 4, with 13 bases in between. CDR1 and CDR2 (germline): LNHDA, SQIVND (reference sequence). This CDR3 is CASSGTGLKNIQYF. CDR3 coding DNA: TGTGCCAGTAGCGGAACAGGGTTGAAAAACATTCAGTACTTC.

Only a few counts were recorded for this clone. Other nucleotide sequences in the sample specify the same CDR3. The chain couples TRBV7-3 to TRBJ1-1; TRBD1 matches at 10 bases. Germline CDR1 is SGHTA and CDR2 is FQGTGA. CDR3 length: 14 amino acids. Trimming took 4 bases from V and 4 from J; bases not matched to a gene: 3. The CDR3, as DNA: TGTGCCAGCAGCTCAGGGACAGGGGCCACTGAAGCTTTCTTT. It specifies CASSSGTGATEAFF.

The chain recombines TRBV6-1 with TRBJ1-4, with D perhaps TRBD1 (5 bases). CDR1 is MNHNS, CDR2 SASEGT, per germline. The CDR3 is 16 amino acids. The V gene lost 1 base and the J gene lost 7 bases, with 16 bases spanning the gap. CDR3 in amino acids: CASSEVGAGGFEKLFF. In nucleotides, the CDR3 is TGTGCCAGCAGTGAAGTAGGGGCCGGGGGTTTTGAAAAACTGTTTTTT.

This chain uses TRBV9 with TRBJ2-1; D possibly corresponds to TRBD2 (6 bases). With 4 bases removed from V and 3 bases from J, the gap between germline ends came to 14 bases. The CDR3 length is 15 residues. Germline CDR1 reads SGDLS; CDR2 reads YYNGEE. CDR3 in DNA: TGTGCCAGCAGCCCCCAGGCGGGATACTACAATGAGCAGTTCTTC. Encoded protein: CASSPQAGYYNEQFF.

The rearrangement joins TRBV7-3 to TRBJ2-2; D ambiguous. The germline V and J ends were trimmed by 3 bases and 0 bases, with 11 bases remaining between them. This CDR3 region has 16 residues. CDR1 and CDR2 (germline): SGHTA, FQGTGA. This CDR3 reads CASSLMAGSNTGELFF. The CDR3 region has the DNA TGTGCCAGCAGCTTGATGGCAGGTTCGAACACCGGGGAGCTGTTTTTT.

The rearrangement links TRBV12-3 or TRBV12-4 to TRBJ1-1, with a possible D match to TRBD1 (5 bases). The V end was cut by 3 bases, the J end by 1 base, with 6 bases between. The CDR3 loop spans 13 amino acids. CDR3: CASSFGANTEAFF. DNA of the CDR3: TGTGCCAGCAGTTTTGGGGCGAACACTGAAGCTTTCTTT.

V usage is TRBV27 and J usage is TRBJ2-3; 9 bases align to TRBD2. The V segment lost 4 bases and the J segment 0 bases; nucleotides outside the gene matches: 5. The CDR3 spans 16 residues. CDR1 MNHEY and CDR2 SMNVEV come from the germline V gene (reference sequence). The CDR3 DNA is TGTGCCAGCAGTTCACGGAGCGGGAGGAGCACAGATACGCAGTATTTT. Translation gives CASSSRSGRSTDTQYF.